Following are 21 T cell receptor beta chains from one sample sequenced in a study of T cell repertoires in cytomegalovirus infection. Their antigens remain unidentified. TCRdb called the reads again in MiXCR, with one record for every CDR3 protein. Among approximately 100,000 distinct CDR3 sequences listed, around 45% were seen once. The sequencing used CD8+ T cells from cultured PBMCs, collected from culture after CMV antigen stimulation. The receptors stem from a human donor in good health (CMV status not recorded). Some clones in this sample may be carry-over from other donors' samples.

The chain uses TRBV12-3 or TRBV12-4 and TRBJ1-2; D ambiguous. V lost 5 bases to trimming and J lost 7 bases, with 8 bases between them. This CDR3 region has 11 residues. In nucleotides, the CDR3 is TGTGCCAGCAGTGACACCGGTGGCTACACCTTC. Amino acids: CASSDTGGYTF.

The chain carries TRBV27 and TRBJ2-2; no reliable D call. The CDR3 length is 13 residues. Trimming removed 7 bases from V and 5 bases from J, with 11 bases in between. Germline V gene lookup returns CDR1 MNHEY and CDR2 SMNVEV (reference sequence). The CDR3 nucleotides read TGTGCCAGCAACATGGGAAGGACCGGGGAGCTGTTTTTT. It encodes CASNMGRTGELFF.

The genes are TRBV20-1 and TRBJ1-2, with 8 bases that match TRBD1. V was pared by 6 bases and J by 4 bases, with 16 bases of the junction left unmatched. This CDR3 spans 16 amino acids. CDR1 is DFQATT and CDR2 is SNEGSKA in the germline V gene (reference sequence). CDR3 protein: CSARGTEPTGVYGYTF. The DNA of the CDR3 is TGCAGTGCCAGGGGGACAGAACCGACAGGGGTCTATGGCTACACCTTC.

This clonotype has a handful of counts. The chain carries TRBV2 and TRBJ2-1, with D maybe TRBD1 (5 bases). Germline CDR1 and CDR2: SNHLY and FYNNEI. The CDR3 loop spans 15 amino acids. V lost 1 base to trimming and J lost 2 bases, with 9 bases between them. CDR3 amino acids: CASSEDRWAYNEQFF. The CDR3 nucleotides read TGTGCCAGCAGTGAAGACAGGTGGGCCTACAATGAGCAGTTCTTC.

The V gene is TRBV6-1, the J gene TRBJ1-1; no clear D gene. Germline lookup yields CDR1 MNHNS and CDR2 SASEGT. The germline V and J ends were trimmed by 0 bases and 10 bases, with 12 bases remaining between them. This CDR3 region has 13 residues. The CDR3 is CASSEATWDAAFF. The CDR3 coding sequence is TGTGCCAGCAGTGAAGCTACGTGGGATGCAGCTTTCTTT.

This clonotype was seen at least ten times. The chain joins TRBV4-1 to TRBJ2-7; D gene unclear. Germline V gene sequence: CDR1 MGHRA, CDR2 YSYEKL. The CDR3 has 16 amino acids. V shed 3 bases and J shed 5 bases, with 20 bases lying between them. CDR3 DNA: TGCGCCAGCAGCCAGACTCCCTACGGAAGTACCCACGAGCAGTACTTC. It encodes CASSQTPYGSTHEQYF.

The sample holds a few counts of this clonotype. The chain uses TRBV6-6 and TRBJ2-3; perhaps TRBD2 as D (6 bases). The germline CDR1 and CDR2 sequences are MNHNY and SVGAGI (reference sequence). Trimming took 6 bases from V and 0 from J, leaving 25 bases between them. The CDR3 loop spans 19 amino acids. The CDR3 DNA is TGTGCCAGCAGACCCAGCGGTTTTCTGCGGGGCCTCAGCACAGATACGCAGTATTTT. Translating gives CASRPSGFLRGLSTDTQYF.

The chain employs TRBV27 and TRBJ1-1; 7 bases fit TRBD1. Germline loops: CDR1 MNHEY, CDR2 SMNVEV (reference sequence). V lost 0 bases and J lost 3; bases outside the gene matches: 7. There are 16 residues in the CDR3. This chain's CDR3 is CASSLSGQGGDTEAFF. DNA of the CDR3: TGTGCCAGCAGTTTATCAGGTCAGGGGGGAGACACTGAAGCTTTCTTT.

As concerns this clonotype: A much larger clone differs from this one at a single base, so this may be a read error. This chain connects TRBV12-3 or TRBV12-4 to TRBJ1-2; the D is unclear. There are 13 residues in the CDR3. In nucleotides, the CDR3 is TGTACCAGCAGTGTCGGGCCAAACTATGGCTACACCTTC. Translated, it gives CTSSVGPNYGYTF.

This chain's CDR3 is CASSLVSGETQYF. Written as DNA, the CDR3 is TGTGCCAGCAGCTTAGTTAGCGGTGAGACCCAGTACTTC. The chain combines TRBV7-4 with TRBJ2-5; D perhaps matches TRBD2 (6 bases). The CDR3 runs 13 residues. Per germline, CDR1 SGHVT and CDR2 SQSDAQ. The V gene lost 1 base and the J gene lost 5 bases, with 8 bases spanning the gap. The full variable domain, its missing parts supplied by reference TRBV7-4 and TRBJ2-5, is GAGVSQSPRYKVAKRGRDVALRCDSISGHVTLYWYRQTLGQGSEVLTYSQSDAQRDKSGRPSGRFSAERPERSVSTLKIQRTEQGDSAVYLCASSLVSGETQYFGPGTRLLVL.

This clonotype came up a few times. The rearrangement joins TRBV7-9 to TRBJ2-3, with TRBD2 identical over 9 bases. Germline CDR1 and CDR2: SEHNR and FQNEAQ (reference sequence). This CDR3 has 15 amino acids. The V gene end was trimmed by 3 bases and the J gene end by 6 bases; junction bases not matched to a gene: 7. The CDR3 DNA is TGTGCCAGCAGCTTCTGGGGACTAGCTAACGATACGCAGTATTTT. It translates to CASSFWGLANDTQYF.

This clonotype was seen a few times. V gene TRBV7-9 combines with J gene TRBJ2-2; tentatively, D is TRBD2 (7 bases). This CDR3 comprises 17 residues. Deletions cut 0 bases from V and 4 bases from J, with 15 bases between. The germline gives CDR1 SEHNR, CDR2 FQNEAQ (reference sequence). The CDR3 spells CASSLARAGATTGELFF. CDR3 bases: TGTGCCAGCAGCTTAGCCCGCGCGGGGGCCACCACCGGGGAGCTGTTTTTT.

CDR3 sequence reads: CAIREGSGGLNEQFF. CDR3 DNA: TGTGCCATCAGGGAGGGTAGCGGGGGCCTTAATGAGCAGTTCTTC. This rearrangement joins TRBV7-6 to TRBJ2-1, with 9 bases lining up with TRBD2. V lost 10 bases to trimming and J lost 7 bases; unmatched junction nucleotides: 14. Germline CDR1 and CDR2: SGHVS and FNYEAQ. The CDR3 is made up of 15 amino acids.

The chain is built from TRBV6-5 and TRBJ2-7, with 12 positions matching TRBD2. The CDR3 is made up of 16 amino acids. J was trimmed by 3 bases and V by 5 bases; bases with no gene match: 8. Per the germline V gene, CDR1 is MNHEY and CDR2 is SVGAGI. DNA of the CDR3: TGTGCCAGCAGTCCAACAGGACTAGCGGGGAACTACGAGCAGTACTTC. This translates into CASSPTGLAGNYEQYF.

The sample holds many counts of this clonotype. This chain connects TRBV28 to TRBJ2-7; D perhaps matches TRBD1 (5 bases). The germline V gene encodes CDR1 MDHEN and CDR2 SYDVKM. CDR3 size: 15 residues. V dropped 5 bases and J dropped 5 bases, with 19 bases sitting between them. CDR3 protein: CASSTADKGSNEQYF. CDR3 nucleotide sequence: TGTGCCAGCAGTACCGCGGACAAGGGTTCCAACGAGCAGTACTTC.

This clonotype was recorded at least ten times. The CDR3 loop is CASSSSDGGGAFF. Written as DNA, the CDR3 is TGTGCCAGCAGCTCAAGCGACGGGGGGGGAGCTTTCTTT. This sequence joins TRBV7-9 and TRBJ1-1; tentative D call: TRBD1 (5 bases). The CDR3 is made up of 13 amino acids. Trimming took off 4 bases at V and 10 bases at J, with 16 bases between the two ends. Germline CDR1 reads SEHNR; CDR2 reads FQNEAQ (reference sequence). Combining the CDR3 with reference TRBV7-9 and TRBJ1-1 gives the whole variable domain DTGVSQNPRHKITKRGQNVTFRCDPISEHNRLYWYRQTLGQGPEFLTYFQNEAQLEKSRLLSDRFSAERPKGSFSTLEIQRTEQGDSAMYLCASSSSDGGGAFFGQGTRLTVV.

V and J are TRBV2 and TRBJ1-6; unclear D gene. V was pared by 6 bases and J by 7 bases, with 10 bases between. Germline loops: CDR1 SNHLY, CDR2 FYNNEI. The CDR3 length is 13 residues. CDR3 loop: CASSWTRNSPLHF. CDR3 sequence (DNA): TGTGCCAGCAGCTGGACGAGGAATTCACCCCTCCACTTT.

This chain connects TRBV7-6 to TRBJ1-1, with D hard to call. There are 13 residues in the CDR3. V dropped 5 bases and J dropped 6 bases, with 13 bases sitting between them. The germline gives CDR1 SGHVS, CDR2 FNYEAQ. This chain's CDR3 is CASSPGLIPEAFF. The CDR3 nucleotides are TGTGCCAGCAGCCCCGGACTGATCCCTGAAGCTTTCTTT.

The gene calls are TRBV12-3 or TRBV12-4 and TRBJ2-3; no clear D. Trimming took 1 base from V and 0 from J, leaving 8 bases between them. This CDR3 has 15 residues. This chain's CDR3 is CASSLGASSTDTQYF. CDR3 sequence (DNA): TGTGCCAGCAGTTTAGGCGCGTCTAGCACAGATACGCAGTATTTT.

The chain joins TRBV7-8 to TRBJ1-1; D not resolved. Germline CDR1 and CDR2: SGHVS and FQNEAQ. CDR3 size: 17 residues. Trimming took off 1 base at V and 1 base at J, with 16 bases between the two ends. In nucleotides, the CDR3 is TGTGCCAGCAGCTTAGACGGCACAGTCGGAGAGAACACTGAAGCTTTCTTT. It translates to CASSLDGTVGENTEAFF. The whole variable domain, filled in from reference TRBV7-8 and TRBJ1-1, reads GAGVSQSPRYKVAKRGQDVALRCDPISGHVSLFWYQQALGQGPEFLTYFQNEAQLDKSGLPSDRFFAERPEGSVSTLKIQRTQQEDSAVYLCASSLDGTVGENTEAFFGQGTRLTVV.

The chain combines TRBV7-2 with TRBJ1-4; TRBD1 matches 8 bases. The CDR3 has 15 amino acids. Trimming removed 1 base from V and 3 bases from J; junction bases left unmatched: 1. Germline CDR1 reads SGHTA; CDR2 reads FQGNSA. The CDR3 protein is CASSLEGQANEKLFF. CDR3 sequence (DNA): TGTGCCAGCAGCTTAGAGGGACAGGCTAATGAAAAACTGTTTTTT.